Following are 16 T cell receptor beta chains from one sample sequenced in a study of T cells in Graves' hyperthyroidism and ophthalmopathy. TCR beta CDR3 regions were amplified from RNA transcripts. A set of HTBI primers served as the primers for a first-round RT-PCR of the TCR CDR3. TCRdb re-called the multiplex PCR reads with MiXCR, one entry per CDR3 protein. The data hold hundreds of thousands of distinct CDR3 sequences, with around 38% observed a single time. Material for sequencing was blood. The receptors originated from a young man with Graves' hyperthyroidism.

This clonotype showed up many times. This CDR3 is CSASPGLNYEQYF. The CDR3 region has the DNA TGCAGTGCTAGTCCTGGACTCAACTACGAGCAGTACTTC. V is TRBV20-1 and J is TRBJ2-7, with TRBD2 as a possible D gene (5 bases). CDR1 is DFQATT, CDR2 SNEGSKA, per germline (reference sequence). V was clipped by 3 bases and J by 3 bases, with 12 bases between them. This CDR3 has 13 amino acids.

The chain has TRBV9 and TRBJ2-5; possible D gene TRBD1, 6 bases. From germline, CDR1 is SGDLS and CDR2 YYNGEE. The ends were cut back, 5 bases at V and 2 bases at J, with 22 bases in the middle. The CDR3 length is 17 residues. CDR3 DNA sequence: TGTGCCAGCAGTAGAGGGGTGGGGGCGGAAGCTCAAGAGACCCAGTACTTC. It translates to CASSRGVGAEAQETQYF.

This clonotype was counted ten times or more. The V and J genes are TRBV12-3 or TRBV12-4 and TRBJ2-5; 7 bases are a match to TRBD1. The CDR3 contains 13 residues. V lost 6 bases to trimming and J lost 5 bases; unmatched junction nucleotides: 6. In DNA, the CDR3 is TGTGCCAGCAGGCCGACAGGGAAGGAGACCCAGTACTTC. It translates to CASRPTGKETQYF.

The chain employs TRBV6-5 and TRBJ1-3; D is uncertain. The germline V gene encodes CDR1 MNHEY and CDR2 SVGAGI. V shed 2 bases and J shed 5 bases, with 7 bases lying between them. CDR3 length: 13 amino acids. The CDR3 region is CASSYGRRNTIYF. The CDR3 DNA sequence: TGTGCCAGCAGTTACGGGCGCCGAAACACCATATATTTT.

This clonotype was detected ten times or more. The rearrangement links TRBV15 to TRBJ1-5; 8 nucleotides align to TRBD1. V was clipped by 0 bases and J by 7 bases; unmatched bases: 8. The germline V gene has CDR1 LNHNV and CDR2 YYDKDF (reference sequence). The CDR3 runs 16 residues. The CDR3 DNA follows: TGTGCCACCAGCAGAGAGTGGGGCAGGGGGCAACAGCCCCAGCATTTT. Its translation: CATSREWGRGQQPQHF. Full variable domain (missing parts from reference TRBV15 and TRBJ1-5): DAMVIQNPRYQVTQFGKPVTLSCSQTLNHNVMYWYQQKSSQAPKLLFHYYDKDFNNEADTPDNFQSRRPNTSFCFLDIRSPGLGDTAMYLCATSREWGRGQQPQHFGDGTRLSIL.

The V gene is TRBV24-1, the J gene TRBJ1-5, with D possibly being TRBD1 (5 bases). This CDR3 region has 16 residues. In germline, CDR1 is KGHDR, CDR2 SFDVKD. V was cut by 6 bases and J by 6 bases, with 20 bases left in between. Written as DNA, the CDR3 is TGTGCCACCAGTTTAGCGGACCCAGGGCCCGGTCAGCCCCAGCATTTT. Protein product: CATSLADPGPGQPQHF.

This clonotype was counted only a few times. As DNA, the CDR3 is TGTGCCAGCCACGGGGGGGGGGCGGCCGAGCAGTACTTC. Residues: CASHGGGAAEQYF. This sequence joins TRBV7-2 and TRBJ2-7; 8 nucleotides match TRBD2. Germline V CDR1 and CDR2: SGHTA, FQGNSA. V was pared by 8 bases and J by 6 bases, with 9 bases of the junction left unmatched. The CDR3 spans 13 residues.

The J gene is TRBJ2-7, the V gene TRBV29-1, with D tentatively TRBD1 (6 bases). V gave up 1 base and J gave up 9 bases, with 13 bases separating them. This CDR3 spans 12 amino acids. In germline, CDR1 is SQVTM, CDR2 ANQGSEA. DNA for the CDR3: TGCAGCGTTGAAGGTGTACAGGGAGTGCAGTACTTC. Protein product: CSVEGVQGVQYF.

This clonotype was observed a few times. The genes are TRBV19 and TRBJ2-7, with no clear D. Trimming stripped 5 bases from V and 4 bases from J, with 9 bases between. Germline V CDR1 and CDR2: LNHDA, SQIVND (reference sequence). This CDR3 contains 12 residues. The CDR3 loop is CASSASEYEQYF. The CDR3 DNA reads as TGTGCCAGTAGTGCGTCGGAGTACGAGCAGTACTTC. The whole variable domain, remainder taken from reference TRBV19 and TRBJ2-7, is DGGITQSPKYLFRKEGQNVTLSCEQNLNHDAMYWYRQDPGQGLRLIYYSQIVNDFQKGDIAEGYSVSREKKESFPLTVTSAQKNPTAFYLCASSASEYEQYFGPGTRLTVT.

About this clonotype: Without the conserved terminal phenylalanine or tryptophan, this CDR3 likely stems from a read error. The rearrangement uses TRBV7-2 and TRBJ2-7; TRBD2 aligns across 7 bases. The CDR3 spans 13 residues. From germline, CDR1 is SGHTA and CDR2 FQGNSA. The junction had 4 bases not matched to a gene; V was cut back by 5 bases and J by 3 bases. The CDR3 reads CASSPRDYYEQYL. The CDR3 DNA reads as TGTGCCAGCAGCCCGAGGGACTACTACGAGCAGTACCTC.

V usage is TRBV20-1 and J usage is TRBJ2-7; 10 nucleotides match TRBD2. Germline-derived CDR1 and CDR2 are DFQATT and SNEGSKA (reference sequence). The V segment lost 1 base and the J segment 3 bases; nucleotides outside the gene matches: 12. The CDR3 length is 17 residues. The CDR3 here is CSARGQVRTSGNYEQYF. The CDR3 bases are TGCAGTGCTAGAGGACAAGTTAGGACTAGCGGAAACTACGAGCAGTACTTC.

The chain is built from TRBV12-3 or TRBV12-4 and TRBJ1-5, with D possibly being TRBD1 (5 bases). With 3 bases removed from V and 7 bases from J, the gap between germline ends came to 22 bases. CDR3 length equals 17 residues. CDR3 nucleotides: TGTGCCAGCAGTTTTTTAACCCACAGGACATTTCGCCAGCCCCAGCATTTT. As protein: CASSFLTHRTFRQPQHF.

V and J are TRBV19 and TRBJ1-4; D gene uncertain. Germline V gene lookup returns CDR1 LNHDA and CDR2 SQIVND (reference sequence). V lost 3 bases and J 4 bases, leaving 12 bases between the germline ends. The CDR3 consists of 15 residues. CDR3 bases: TGTGCCAGTAGTATGGGAGGACGGATTAATGAAAAACTGTTTTTT. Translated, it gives CASSMGGRINEKLFF.

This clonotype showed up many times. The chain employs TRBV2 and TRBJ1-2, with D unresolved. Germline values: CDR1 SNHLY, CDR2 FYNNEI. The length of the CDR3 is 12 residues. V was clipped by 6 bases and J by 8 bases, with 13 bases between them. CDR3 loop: CASRGSPGGYTF. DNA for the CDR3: TGTGCCAGCAGGGGTAGCCCCGGCGGCTACACCTTC.

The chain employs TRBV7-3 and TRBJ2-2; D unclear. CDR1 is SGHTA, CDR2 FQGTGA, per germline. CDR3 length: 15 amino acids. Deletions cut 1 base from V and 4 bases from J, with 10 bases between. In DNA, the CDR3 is TGTGCCAGCAGCTTAATAGGTGGCCCCACCGGGGAGCTGTTTTTT. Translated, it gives CASSLIGGPTGELFF.

CDR3 in DNA: TGCGCCAGCAGCTTGGGCCCCCCGCGGGGTGCGGACACCATATATTTT. Translated: CASSLGPPRGADTIYF. The V call is TRBV5-1, the J call TRBJ1-3; unclear D gene. This CDR3 region has 16 residues. The germline V and J ends were trimmed by 0 bases and 8 bases, with 18 bases remaining between them. Germline V CDR1 and CDR2: SGHRS, YFSETQ.